The 5 T cell receptor beta chains in this list originate from one sample, sequenced in a study of blood T cell repertoires in COVID-19. Profiling relied on immunoSEQ multiplex PCR, and the TCRdb table lists in-frame clones only, not all of them. The data contain over 100,000 clones, roughly two thirds of them singletons. The source material was peripheral blood. These receptors came from a woman in her 70s with acute or convalescent COVID-19.

The V gene is TRBV19, the J gene TRBJ2-5; a possible D gene is TRBD1 (6 bases). Germline assignment: CDR1 LNHDA and CDR2 SQIVND (reference sequence). Trimming shortened V by 4 bases and J by 3 bases, and 9 bases separated the two germline ends. This CDR3 has 13 amino acids. In nucleotides, the CDR3 is TGTGCCAGTAGTAGGGGGCGAAAAGAGACCCAGTACTTC. It translates to CASSRGRKETQYF.

This clone was counted at least ten times. The V gene is TRBV4-1, the J gene TRBJ1-1; D unclear. Germline V gene lookup returns CDR1 MGHRA and CDR2 YSYEKL. The V gene lost 0 bases and the J gene lost 1 base, with 6 bases spanning the gap. The CDR3 runs to 14 residues. The chain's CDR3 is CASSQDRGNTEAFF. The CDR3 bases are TGCGCCAGCAGCCAAGATCGGGGGAACACTGAAGCTTTCTTT.

The chain uses TRBV6-5 and TRBJ2-3; possibly TRBD1 for D (5 bases). Trimming took 6 bases from V and 4 from J, leaving 11 bases between them. CDR3 size: 13 residues. The germline V gene encodes CDR1 MNHEY and CDR2 SVGAGI. The CDR3 DNA is TGTGCCAGCAGCCGGGCCAGGGCAGATACGCAGTATTTT. This codes for CASSRARADTQYF.

The chain uses TRBV25-1 and TRBJ1-2; the match to TRBD1 covers 8 bases. This CDR3 is 14 amino acids long. Germline V gene lookup returns CDR1 MGHDK and CDR2 SYGVNS. Germline trimming cut 3 bases from V and 5 bases from J; bases unmatched to any gene: 5. The CDR3 bases are TGTGCCAGCAGTGATGACAGGGGTCCGTATGGCTACACCTTC. Encoded protein: CASSDDRGPYGYTF.

As DNA, the CDR3 is TGTGCCAGCAGCTTGGGGACTCCCGGCTACGAGCAGTACTTC. Amino acid sequence: CASSLGTPGYEQYF. This chain connects TRBV5-4 to TRBJ2-7; weak D call: TRBD2 (5 bases). Trimming shortened V by 0 bases and J by 3 bases, and 10 bases separated the two germline ends. CDR1 and CDR2 (germline): SGHNT, YYREEE (reference sequence). This CDR3 spans 14 amino acids.